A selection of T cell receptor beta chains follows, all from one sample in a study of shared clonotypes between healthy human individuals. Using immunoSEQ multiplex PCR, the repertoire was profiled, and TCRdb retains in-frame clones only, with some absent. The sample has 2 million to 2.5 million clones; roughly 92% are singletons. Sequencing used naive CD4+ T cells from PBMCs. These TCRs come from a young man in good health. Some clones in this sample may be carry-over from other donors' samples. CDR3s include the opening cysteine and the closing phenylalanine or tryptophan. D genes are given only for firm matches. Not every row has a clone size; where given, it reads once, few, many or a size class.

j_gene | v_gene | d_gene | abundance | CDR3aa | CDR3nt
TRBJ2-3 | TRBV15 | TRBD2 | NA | CATSSLAGVRTDTQYF | TGTGCCACCAGCAGTCTAGCGGGAGTTCGCACAGATACGCAGTATTTT
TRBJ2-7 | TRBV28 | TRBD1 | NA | CASSLERTGVHF | TGTGCCAGCAGCCTCGAACGGACAGGGGTGCACTTC
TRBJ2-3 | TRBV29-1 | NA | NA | CSVEGSRSTDTQYF | TGCAGCGTTGAAGGCTCGAGGAGCACAGATACGCAGTATTTT
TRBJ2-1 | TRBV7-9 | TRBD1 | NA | CASSSRDRVNNEQFF | TGTGCCAGCAGCTCCCGGGACAGGGTAAACAATGAGCAGTTCTTC
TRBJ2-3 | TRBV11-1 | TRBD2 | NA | CASSSPLGLAGEVDTQYF | TGTGCCAGCAGCTCCCCCCTCGGACTAGCGGGAGAGGTAGATACGCAGTATTTT
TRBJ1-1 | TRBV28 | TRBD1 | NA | CASSSSGTGVTEAFF | TGTGCCAGCAGTTCATCCGGGACAGGGGTCACTGAAGCTTTCTTT
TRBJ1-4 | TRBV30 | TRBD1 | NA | CAWSVGTGGREKLFF | TGTGCCTGGAGTGTAGGGACAGGGGGTAGGGAAAAACTGTTTTTT
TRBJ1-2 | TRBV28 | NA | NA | CASSFSLGTNYGYTF | TGTGCCAGCAGTTTTTCCCTAGGCACGAACTATGGCTACACCTTC
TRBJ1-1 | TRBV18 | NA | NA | CASSRNGHPNTEAFF | TGTGCCAGCTCACGAAACGGACACCCGAACACTGAAGCTTTCTTT
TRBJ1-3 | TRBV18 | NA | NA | CASSERGTGNTIYF | TGTGCCAGCTCCGAACGAGGGACTGGAAACACCATATATTTT
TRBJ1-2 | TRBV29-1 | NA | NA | CSVEGTALNYGYTF | TGCAGCGTTGAAGGGACGGCACTTAACTATGGCTACACCTTC
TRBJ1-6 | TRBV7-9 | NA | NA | CASSLGEGQPLHF | TGTGCCAGCAGCTTAGGGGAGGGGCAGCCCCTCCACTTT
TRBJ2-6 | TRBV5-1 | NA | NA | CASSLYTGPGANVLTF | TGCGCCAGCAGCCTCTATACAGGTCCTGGGGCCAACGTCCTGACTTTC
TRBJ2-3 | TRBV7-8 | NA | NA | CASSESTDTQYF | TGTGCCAGCAGCGAGAGCACAGATACGCAGTATTTT
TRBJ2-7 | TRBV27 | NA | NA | CASSSGAYEQYF | TGTGCCAGCAGCTCGGGGGCCTACGAGCAGTACTTC
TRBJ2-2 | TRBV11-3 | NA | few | CASSFTGVNTGELFF | TGTGCCAGCAGCTTTACGGGAGTCAACACCGGGGAGCTGTTTTTT
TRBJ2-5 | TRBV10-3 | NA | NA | CAISESAAQETQYF | TGTGCCATCAGTGAGTCTGCAGCCCAAGAGACCCAGTACTTC
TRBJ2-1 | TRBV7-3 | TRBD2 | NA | CASSQLADPYNEQFF | TGTGCCAGCAGCCAACTAGCGGACCCATACAATGAGCAGTTCTTC
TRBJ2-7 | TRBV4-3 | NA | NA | CAGPVTRTYEQYF | TGCGCCGGCCCCGTTACACGGACCTACGAGCAGTACTTC
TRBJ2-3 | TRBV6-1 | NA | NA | CASSESGGQDTQYF | TGTGCCAGCAGTGAATCCGGGGGTCAAGATACGCAGTATTTT
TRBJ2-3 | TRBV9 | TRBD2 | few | CASSVGLAGAGDTQYF | TGTGCCAGCAGCGTAGGACTAGCGGGAGCCGGAGATACGCAGTATTTT
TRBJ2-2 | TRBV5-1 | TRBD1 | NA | CASSTGQGAVGELFF | TGCGCCAGCAGCACCGGACAGGGGGCTGTCGGGGAGCTGTTTTTT
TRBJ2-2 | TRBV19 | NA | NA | CASSAHTGTSTGELFF | TGTGCCAGTAGTGCCCACACAGGGACCTCAACCGGGGAGCTGTTTTTT
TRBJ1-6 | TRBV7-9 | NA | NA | CASSLRGDSPLHF | TGTGCCAGCTCTCTTCGGGGGGATTCACCCCTCCACTTT
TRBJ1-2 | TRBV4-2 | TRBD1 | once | CASSQSGQAEIYGYTF | TGTGCCAGCAGCCAGTCGGGACAGGCCGAGATCTATGGCTACACCTTC
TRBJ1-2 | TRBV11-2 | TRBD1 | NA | CASSLDWQGVYGYTF | TGTGCCAGCAGCTTAGATTGGCAGGGGGTCTATGGCTACACCTTC
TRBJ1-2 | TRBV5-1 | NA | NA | CASSSQQEINGYTF | TGCGCCAGCAGCTCTCAACAGGAGATTAATGGCTACACCTTC
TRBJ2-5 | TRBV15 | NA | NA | CATSRDAQETQYF | TGTGCCACCAGCAGAGATGCCCAAGAGACCCAGTACTTC
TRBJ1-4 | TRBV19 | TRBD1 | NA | CASSPGTGGANEKLFF | TGTGCCAGTAGTCCTGGTACAGGGGGCGCGAATGAAAAACTGTTTTTT
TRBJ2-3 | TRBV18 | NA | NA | CASSPGSTDTQYF | TGTGCCAGCTCACCGGGAAGCACAGATACGCAGTATTTT
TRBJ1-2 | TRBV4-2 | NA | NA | CASSQDEGRGYGYTF | TGTGCCAGCAGCCAAGATGAGGGGCGGGGCTATGGCTACACCTTC